This TCR beta chain was sequenced during a study of cytomegalovirus exposure and HLA in healthy donors. The primer mix had 60 Vbeta and 13 Jbeta primers. Profiling relied on immunoSEQ multiplex PCR, and the TCRdb table lists in-frame clones only, not all of them. The table records a few hundred thousand clones, around 80% of them present only once. General study results and limits: Highest at DRB1 and lowest at HLA-C, TCR association rates differed among HLA loci in a later analysis.

Concerning this clone: Antigen: not known.

Trimming cost V 5 bases and J 14 bases; bases outside gene matches: 7. The CDR3 loop spans 12 amino acids. CDR1 and CDR2 (germline): SGHAT, FQNNGV. The sequence was obtained from a girl aged 2-10 years in good health and CMV-seronegative. The genes are TRBV11-2 and TRBJ2-1; 9 nucleotides line up with TRBD1. Sequenced: PBMCs. The CDR3: CASSLKQGAKFF. For the CDR3, the DNA is TGTGCCAGCAGCCTCAAACAGGGGGCAAAGTTCTTC.